The 14 T cell receptor beta chains below all came from one sample that was sequenced in a study of T cell repertoires in cytomegalovirus infection. The antigens for these receptors are not known. TCRdb called the reads again in MiXCR, with one record for every CDR3 protein. The data contain about 830,000 distinct CDR3 sequences, about 30% of them singletons. Sequenced material: cultured CD8+ T cells from PBMCs, taken from culture after CMV antigen stimulation. The receptors come from a human donor in good health (CMV status not recorded). Some clones in this sample may be carry-over from other donors' samples.

This clonotype was detected only a few times. The CDR3 here is CASSLGTEHYEQYV. Here the CDR3 DNA reads TGTGCCAGCAGCTTAGGGACAGAACATTACGAGCAGTACGTC. V and J are TRBV7-9 and TRBJ2-7, with a possible D match to TRBD1 (6 bases). The germline V gene has CDR1 SEHNR and CDR2 FQNEAQ (reference sequence). Trimming pared 1 base from V and 4 bases from J, leaving 11 bases between. The CDR3 sequence is 14 residues long.

V usage is TRBV5-6 and J usage is TRBJ2-5; D is uncertain. The CDR3 runs 15 residues. CDR1 and CDR2 (germline): SGHDT, YYEEEE. Between the trimmed V and J ends, which lost 3 bases and 0 bases, there was a span of 12 bases. The CDR3 sequence: CASSYSNQYQETQYF. For the CDR3, the DNA is TGTGCCAGCAGCTATTCAAACCAGTACCAAGAGACCCAGTACTTC.

The rearrangement uses TRBV20-1 and TRBJ2-7; TRBD1 might be the D (6 bases). The CDR3 loop spans 14 amino acids. V was pared by 6 bases and J by 3 bases, with 18 bases between. Germline CDR1 and CDR2: DFQATT and SNEGSKA (reference sequence). CDR3 DNA sequence: TGCAGTGCAAGGGGCGGTGGCAGGGGCTACGAGCAGTACTTC. It translates to CSARGGGRGYEQYF.

This clonotype was seen at least ten times. This chain links TRBV7-2 with TRBJ2-7; 8 positions agree with TRBD2. Per the germline V gene, CDR1 is SGHTA and CDR2 is FQGNSA. CDR3 length: 17 amino acids. The trim removed 0 bases at V and 7 bases at J, leaving 14 bases unmatched. The DNA for the CDR3 is TGTGCCAGCAGCTTAGCCGCGGGCCTTACGGGGACTAGTGAGCAGTACTTC. Translated, it gives CASSLAAGLTGTSEQYF. The full variable domain, in which reference TRBV7-2 and TRBJ2-7 provide the parts outside the CDR3, is GAGVSQSPSNKVTEKGKDVELRCDPISGHTALYWYRQSLGQGLEFLIYFQGNSAPDKSGLPSDRFSAERTGGSVSTLTIQRTQQEDSAVYLCASSLAAGLTGTSEQYFGPGTRLTVT.

This clonotype has a handful of counts. The V gene is TRBV7-6, the J gene TRBJ2-5; maybe TRBD1 (6 bases). V was cut by 1 base and J by 6 bases, with 12 bases left in between. This CDR3 contains 14 residues. The germline V gene encodes CDR1 SGHVS and CDR2 FNYEAQ. As DNA, the CDR3 is TGTGCCAGCAGCTTAGAATGGGGGCGGCAGACCCAGTACTTC. It yields the protein CASSLEWGRQTQYF.

This clonotype was seen more than once but under ten times. This chain links TRBV5-1 with TRBJ1-1; D possibly corresponds to TRBD1 (5 bases). The CDR3 sequence is 15 residues long. V was cut by 0 bases and J by 1 base, with 10 bases left in between. CDR1 and CDR2 from the germline V gene are SGHRS and YFSETQ. The CDR3 is CASSLVVGGNTEAFF. The CDR3 coding sequence is TGCGCCAGCAGCTTGGTTGTGGGGGGGAACACTGAAGCTTTCTTT.

This chain joins TRBV24-1 and TRBJ2-1; TRBD1 is a possible D gene (6 bases). CDR3 size: 13 residues. Germline CDR1 KGHDR, CDR2 SFDVKD. The V end lost 8 bases, the J end lost 7 bases, and 14 bases lay between the germline ends. CDR3 bases: TGTGCCACCAATGCAGGGGCCTCTAATGAGCAGTTCTTC. Encoded protein: CATNAGASNEQFF.

The table lists this clonotype with a few counts. This chain connects TRBV28 to TRBJ2-5, with D perhaps matching TRBD1 (6 bases). The CDR3 sequence is 15 residues long. Per the germline V gene, CDR1 is MDHEN and CDR2 is SYDVKM. V lost 4 bases, J lost 3 bases, and 15 bases lay in between. The CDR3 region has the DNA TGTGCCAGCAGTTCCACCAGGGGAGCGGAAGAGACCCAGTACTTC. Its protein product is CASSSTRGAEETQYF. Looking up the rest from reference TRBV28 and TRBJ2-5 gives the full variable domain: DVKVTQSSRYLVKRTGEKVFLECVQDMDHENMFWYRQDPGLGLRLIYFSYDVKMKEKGDIPEGYSVSREKKERFSLILESASTNQTSMYLCASSSTRGAEETQYFGPGTRLLVL.

The genes are TRBV6-6 and TRBJ2-5, with TRBD2 matching over 8 bases. The CDR3 has 17 amino acids. Germline V CDR1 and CDR2: MNHNY, SVGAGI (reference sequence). V was clipped by 5 bases and J by 2 bases; unmatched bases: 13. The CDR3 sequence: CASSLSGATVRQETQYF. The CDR3 bases are TGTGCCAGCAGTCTTAGCGGGGCCACGGTTCGGCAAGAGACCCAGTACTTC.

There are many counts of this clonotype. The chain recombines TRBV7-6 with TRBJ2-1, with TRBD2 as a possible D gene (5 bases). Germline V gives CDR1 SGHVS, CDR2 FNYEAQ. Trimming removed 5 bases from V and 6 bases from J, with 17 bases in between. This CDR3 contains 15 residues. The CDR3 nucleotides read TGTGCCAGCAGCCCATGGGAGACCCCCGGCAATGAGCAGTTCTTC. Residues: CASSPWETPGNEQFF.

The chain recombines TRBV15 with TRBJ2-1; TRBD1 matches at 9 bases. Germline lookup yields CDR1 LNHNV and CDR2 YYDKDF (reference sequence). The V gene end was trimmed by 1 base and the J gene end by 4 bases; junction bases not matched to a gene: 5. The CDR3 consists of 16 residues. The CDR3 sequence: CATSRGIGTGYNEQFF. For the CDR3, the DNA is TGTGCCACCAGCAGAGGAATCGGGACAGGGTACAATGAGCAGTTCTTC.

This clonotype came up a few times. J is TRBJ2-7 and V is TRBV27; TRBD1 matches at 8 bases. This CDR3 spans 14 amino acids. Germline CDR1 is MNHEY and CDR2 is SMNVEV (reference sequence). The junction had 5 bases not matched to a gene; V was cut back by 2 bases and J by 5 bases. CDR3 loop: CASSLARGHNEQYF. The CDR3 coding sequence is TGTGCCAGCAGTTTAGCCAGGGGGCACAACGAGCAGTACTTC.

This clonotype was counted at least ten times. The CDR3: CASSLYEDSMGYEQYF. The CDR3 DNA sequence: TGTGCCAGCAGCTTATATGAAGACAGTATGGGCTACGAGCAGTACTTC. The chain carries TRBV7-2 and TRBJ2-7; possible D gene TRBD1, 5 bases. CDR3 length: 16 residues. The ends were cut back, 2 bases at V and 3 bases at J, with 17 bases in the middle. CDR1 SGHTA and CDR2 FQGNSA come from the germline V gene.

On this clonotype: Mismatch with germline at one junction end may stem from a read error. The chain is built from TRBV7-9 and TRBJ1-4; no clear D. CDR1 and CDR2 (germline): SEHNR, FQNEAQ (reference sequence). CDR3 length equals 16 residues. The CDR3 reads CASSLTGSATNEKPFF. The CDR3 nucleotides read TGTGCCAGCAGCTTAACTGGATCTGCAACTAATGAAAAACCGTTTTTT.